The 8 T cell receptor beta chains below all came from one sample that was sequenced in a study of T cells in Graves' hyperthyroidism and ophthalmopathy. What was amplified from RNA transcripts were TCR beta CDR3 regions. Initially, a first-round RT-PCR of the TCR CDR3 employed the HTBI primer set. TCRdb re-analysed the multiplex PCR reads in MiXCR, keeping a single row per CDR3 protein. The sample lists 250,000 to 300,000 distinct CDR3 sequences, roughly 18% seen once, with about 35% in the top ten. The sequencing sample was made of blood. The receptors derive from a man aged 50 or older with Graves' ophthalmopathy.

At least ten counts were recorded for this clonotype. The V and J genes are TRBV4-1 and TRBJ2-5; TRBD1 might be the D (8 bases). The CDR3 loop spans 15 amino acids. V was shortened by 0 bases and J by 5 bases, with 13 bases between the two germline ends. CDR1 MGHRA and CDR2 YSYEKL come from the germline V gene. The CDR3 protein is CASSQEHRGGETQYF. The CDR3 bases are TGCGCCAGCAGCCAAGAGCACAGGGGGGGTGAGACCCAGTACTTC.

Only a few counts were recorded for this clonotype. The J gene is TRBJ1-4, the V gene TRBV5-1; 8 bases line up with TRBD1. The CDR3 runs to 15 residues. V was pared by 4 bases and J by 7 bases, with 9 bases of the junction left unmatched. Germline values: CDR1 SGHRS, CDR2 YFSETQ. The CDR3 coding sequence is TGCGCCAGCAGCCCACGGACAGGGTCGAGTGAAAAACTGTTTTTT. This encodes CASSPRTGSSEKLFF. The complete variable domain, with remaining parts taken from reference TRBV5-1 and TRBJ1-4, reads KAGVTQTPRYLIKTRGQQVTLSCSPISGHRSVSWYQQTPGQGLQFLFEYFSETQRNKGNFPGRFSGRQFSNSRSEMNVSTLELGDSALYLCASSPRTGSSEKLFFGSGTQLSVL.

This clonotype occurred many times. The V call is TRBV11-1, the J call TRBJ2-1, with 10 bases that match TRBD2. Germline V gene sequence: CDR1 SGHAT, CDR2 FQDESV (reference sequence). Trimming at V came to 4 bases and at J to 3 bases, leaving 6 bases not matched to a gene. This CDR3 has 16 amino acids. The CDR3 DNA reads as TGTGCCAGCAGCTCGATCGGGACTAGCGTCTACAATGAGCAGTTCTTC. Translating gives CASSSIGTSVYNEQFF. Looking up the rest from reference TRBV11-1 and TRBJ2-1 gives the full variable domain: EAEVAQSPRYKITEKSQAVAFWCDPISGHATLYWYRQILGQGPELLVQFQDESVVDDSQLPKDRFSAERLKGVDSTLKIQPAELGDSAMYLCASSSIGTSVYNEQFFGPGTRLTVL.

CDR3 bases: TGTGCCAGCAGTTCAGCCAGGGGGCACGGAAACACCATATATTTT. Translating it yields CASSSARGHGNTIYF. The V and J genes are TRBV6-1 and TRBJ1-3; TRBD1 aligns across 8 bases. V lost 5 bases and J lost 4; bases outside the gene matches: 7. Looked up from germline, CDR1 is MNHNS and CDR2 is SASEGT. The CDR3 extends over 15 amino acids.

Written as DNA, the CDR3 is TGTGCCAGCCACGACAGGGCCACCGGGGAGCTGTTTTTT. Its protein product is CASHDRATGELFF. V is TRBV6-2 or TRBV6-3 and J is TRBJ2-2; 7 positions match TRBD1. CDR1 is MNHEY, CDR2 SVGEGT, per germline. The CDR3 is made up of 13 amino acids. The J segment lost 4 bases and the V segment lost 8 bases, leaving 4 bases of the junction unmatched.

This clonotype was seen only a few times. This chain uses TRBV6-6 with TRBJ1-3, with D uncertain. V lost 1 base and J lost 8, with 9 bases in between. The CDR3 length is 13 residues. Germline values: CDR1 MNHNY, CDR2 SVGAGI (reference sequence). CDR3 in amino acids: CASSYFAGDTIYF. The CDR3 DNA follows: TGTGCCAGCAGTTACTTTGCCGGGGACACCATATATTTT.

This clonotype was seen only a few times. This sequence joins TRBV28 and TRBJ2-7; weak D call: TRBD1 (6 bases). The V gene's germline CDR1 is MDHEN and CDR2 SYDVKM. The CDR3 covers 14 residues. Deletions cut 5 bases from V and 2 bases from J, with 13 bases between. The CDR3: CASSLDRIPYEQYF. CDR3 in DNA: TGTGCCAGCAGTCTCGACAGGATTCCCTACGAGCAGTACTTC.

The chain joins TRBV9 to TRBJ2-3; 7 bases are a match to TRBD2. The J segment lost 5 bases and the V segment lost 0 bases, leaving 6 bases of the junction unmatched. The CDR3 length is 15 residues. CDR1 is SGDLS and CDR2 is YYNGEE in the germline V gene. CDR3 bases: TGTGCCAGCAGCGTAGCTACTTCTAGCGGAGATACGCAGTATTTT. Translating it yields CASSVATSSGDTQYF.